A selection of T cell receptor beta chains follows, all from one sample in a study of blood T cells in healthy people across ages. MiXCR, applied by TCRdb to the 5' RACE reads, yields one record per CDR3 protein. The top ten hold over 15% of the sample, which has about 780,000 distinct CDR3 sequences, about 47% seen once. The sample comprised blood. The receptor set was obtained from an elderly man in good health. Each CDR3 is given with its conserved first and last residue. Fields, in order: J gene, V gene, D gene, clone size, CDR3 DNA, CDR3 protein. A D gene is named only where the DNA matches it firmly. Only part of the rows carry a size: once, few, many, or a class if the clone is expanded.

TRBJ2-2	TRBV12-3/TRBV12-4	TRBD2	-	TGTGCCAGCAGTCTACTAGCGGCAACGAACACCGGGGAGCTGTTTTTT	CASSLLAATNTGELFF
TRBJ2-1	TRBV27	-	-	TGTGCCAGCAGTTTATTAAGGGGAGCTGCCTACAATGAGCAGTTCTTC	CASSLLRGAAYNEQFF
TRBJ2-6	TRBV4-1	-	-	TGCGCCAGTAAGGACAGCTATAACTCTGGGGCCAACGTCCTGACTTTC	CASKDSYNSGANVLTF
TRBJ2-7	TRBV7-3	TRBD1	-	TGTGCCAGCAGCCAAGCCAGGGGGAGCGAGCAGTACTTC	CASSQARGSEQYF
TRBJ1-2	TRBV7-2	-	few	TGTGCCAGCAGCTTAGAGGGCGCAGCAGACTATGGCTACACCTTC	CASSLEGAADYGYTF
TRBJ2-7	TRBV20-1	TRBD2	few	TGCAGTGCTAGAGTTCGGACTAGCGGGACCCTTAAGCAGTACTTC	CSARVRTSGTLKQYF
TRBJ2-1	TRBV29-1	TRBD2	few	TGCAGCGTTGAAGATCCCTTTCGCGGGAGGGGCTATAATGAGCAGTTCTTC	CSVEDPFRGRGYNEQFF
TRBJ2-7	TRBV20-1	-	few	TGCAGTGCCATGGTCGGTTGGCGCTCAATGGGGGGCGAGCAGTACTTC	CSAMVGWRSMGGEQYF
TRBJ2-4	TRBV4-2	TRBD2	-	TGTGCCAGCAGCCAAGAATGGACTAGCGGGAGAGACAATGAGCAGTACTTC	CASSQEWTSGRDNEQYF
TRBJ1-2	TRBV20-1	-	-	TGCAGTGCTACCGCCAGGGGTAGTGGCTATGGCTACACCTTC	CSATARGSGYGYTF
TRBJ1-5	TRBV3-1	-	-	TGTGCCAGCAGCCAGGGACACTATAGCAATCAGCCCCAGCATTTT	CASSQGHYSNQPQHF
TRBJ1-6	TRBV5-1	TRBD1	-	TGCGCCAGCAGCTTAAGGGACAGGGGATCACCCCCCCACTTT	CASSLRDRGSPPHF
TRBJ1-5	TRBV12-3/TRBV12-4	-	once	TGTGCCAGCAGTTTAGCGGGCCCGGAGGGAGGCAATCAGCCCCAGCATTTT	CASSLAGPEGGNQPQHF
TRBJ1-5	TRBV12-3/TRBV12-4	-	few	TGTGCCAGCACCCCTGGAGGGTCCCGACAGCCCCAGCATTTT	CASTPGGSRQPQHF
TRBJ2-1	TRBV7-2	-	few	TGTGCCAGCAACCAAGAGGGGGATGAGCAGTTCTTC	CASNQEGDEQFF
TRBJ2-7	TRBV11-1	TRBD2	-	TGTGCCTGCAGCACGCGACTAGCGGGCATGTCCTACGAGCAGTACTTC	CACSTRLAGMSYEQYF
TRBJ2-3	TRBV7-2	-	-	TGTGCCAGCAGCTCGCGGGTCCACACAGATACGCAGTATTTT	CASSSRVHTDTQYF
TRBJ2-2	TRBV12-3/TRBV12-4	-	few	TGTGCCAGCAGTTTCGTAGGGTATCCGAACACCGGGGAGCTGTTTTTT	CASSFVGYPNTGELFF
TRBJ2-4	TRBV7-2	-	-	TGTGCCAGCAGCCGAGCACAGGGTTGGGGAGACATTCAGTACTTC	CASSRAQGWGDIQYF
TRBJ2-1	TRBV27	TRBD2	-	TGTGCCAGCAGTTTATCGCCTAGCGGGAACTATGAGCAGTTCTTC	CASSLSPSGNYEQFF
TRBJ1-2	TRBV4-2	-	-	TGTGCCAGCAGCCCTCAGTGGGGGGAGGGAGGCTACACCTTC	CASSPQWGEGGYTF
TRBJ1-5	TRBV4-3	-	-	TGCGCCAGCAGCCAAGATAGGCAGTATCAGCCCCAGCATTTT	CASSQDRQYQPQHF
TRBJ1-2	TRBV20-1	-	-	TGCAGTGCCCGCCGGACTGTCAACTATGGCTACACCTTC	CSARRTVNYGYTF
TRBJ1-1	TRBV29-1	TRBD1	-	TGCAGCGTTGGCCGGGACAGCCTGGCTTTCTTT	CSVGRDSLAFF
TRBJ1-6	TRBV9	-	once	TGTGCCAGCAACCCCGGGGTTAATTCACCCCTCCACTTT	CASNPGVNSPLHF
TRBJ2-6	TRBV7-9	-	-	TGTGCCAGCAGCTTTAGCAACTCTGGGGCCAACGTCCTGACTTTC	CASSFSNSGANVLTF
TRBJ2-5	TRBV5-1	-	few	TGCGCCAGCAGCCCGGCGTGGAGGGATCAAGAGACCCAGTACTTC	CASSPAWRDQETQYF
TRBJ2-1	TRBV9	TRBD2	-	TGTGCCAGCAGCGTGGGGGGACTAGCGGGTAGAAATGAGCAGTTCTTC	CASSVGGLAGRNEQFF
TRBJ2-3	TRBV24-1	TRBD1	-	TGTGCCACCAGTGAAGACAGGGCGCTGCAGTATTTT	CATSEDRALQYF
TRBJ2-5	TRBV6-2/TRBV6-3	TRBD2	-	TGTGCCAGCAGACCTAGCGGGGGCAAAGAGACCCAGTACTTC	CASRPSGGKETQYF
TRBJ2-5	TRBV29-1	-	few	TGCAGCGTTGGGGGGGCAGTGCCCCAAGAGACCCAGTACTTC	CSVGGAVPQETQYF
TRBJ1-2	TRBV7-2	-	-	TGTGCCAGCAGCTTAGGGGGAGGGAGCGGTAACTATGGCTACACCTTC	CASSLGGGSGNYGYTF
TRBJ2-1	TRBV7-2	-	-	TGTGCCAGCACCACCAGAGGGAATGAGCAGTTCTTC	CASTTRGNEQFF
TRBJ2-1	TRBV3-1	-	many	TGTGCCAGCAGCCAAGACAACCACAATGAGCAGTTCTTC	CASSQDNHNEQFF
TRBJ1-1	TRBV29-1	-	-	TGCAGCGTTGAATCAGGGACGGGGATGACTGAAGCTTTCTTT	CSVESGTGMTEAFF
TRBJ2-1	TRBV20-1	-	few	TGCAGTGCTATCCCCAGTACCTACAATGAGCAGTTCTTC	CSAIPSTYNEQFF
TRBJ2-7	TRBV11-3	TRBD2	few	TGTGCCAGCACACTCGGGCGGGAGAGGGACGAGCAGTACTTC	CASTLGRERDEQYF
TRBJ2-3	TRBV7-9	-	many	TGTGCCAGCAGCTTAGAAGGAGCTAGCGGCACAGATACGCAGTATTTT	CASSLEGASGTDTQYF
TRBJ2-5	TRBV24-1	-	few	TGTGCCACCAGTGAGGCAAGGCGGGAGACCCAGTACTTC	CATSEARRETQYF
TRBJ1-5	TRBV21-1	-	-	TGTGCCAGCAGCTGGACGGAGGCCCGGCATTTT	CASSWTEARHF
TRBJ2-5	TRBV7-2	-	few	TGTGCCAGCAGCTTAGTCCGGGATCCCCGGGAGACCCAGTACTTC	CASSLVRDPRETQYF
TRBJ2-7	TRBV5-1	-	few	TGCGCCAGCAGCTTGGAGGGTCGGGGCGAGCAGTACTTC	CASSLEGRGEQYF
TRBJ1-2	TRBV29-1	-	-	TGCAGCGTTGGGGGAGCCGTCTATGGCTACACCTTC	CSVGGAVYGYTF
TRBJ1-1	TRBV7-9	-	-	TGTGCCAGCAGCCCGACAGAGACCAGTGATCGGGCTTTCTTT	CASSPTETSDRAFF
TRBJ2-1	TRBV7-2	-	-	TGTGCCAGCAGCCCCCGGATTTGGGGAAATGAGCAGTTCTTC	CASSPRIWGNEQFF
TRBJ2-7	TRBV20-1	-	-	TGCAGTGCTAGAGGGACAACCGGGTCCGAGCAGTACTTC	CSARGTTGSEQYF
TRBJ1-5	TRBV6-2/TRBV6-3	-	few	TGTGCCAGTGGGGGGCAGAACAATCAGCCCCAGCATTTT	CASGGQNNQPQHF